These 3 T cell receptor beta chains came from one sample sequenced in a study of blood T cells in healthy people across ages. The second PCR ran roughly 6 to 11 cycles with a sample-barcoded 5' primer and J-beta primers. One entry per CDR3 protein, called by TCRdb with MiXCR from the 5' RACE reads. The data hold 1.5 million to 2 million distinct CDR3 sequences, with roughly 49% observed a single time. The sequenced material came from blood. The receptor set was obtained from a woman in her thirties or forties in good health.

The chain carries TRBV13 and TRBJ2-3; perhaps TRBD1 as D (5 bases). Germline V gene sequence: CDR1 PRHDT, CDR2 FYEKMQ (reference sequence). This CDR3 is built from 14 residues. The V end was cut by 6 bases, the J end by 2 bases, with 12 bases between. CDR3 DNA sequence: TGTGCCAGCAGATCGCAGGGTGTCACAGATACGCAGTATTTT. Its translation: CASRSQGVTDTQYF.

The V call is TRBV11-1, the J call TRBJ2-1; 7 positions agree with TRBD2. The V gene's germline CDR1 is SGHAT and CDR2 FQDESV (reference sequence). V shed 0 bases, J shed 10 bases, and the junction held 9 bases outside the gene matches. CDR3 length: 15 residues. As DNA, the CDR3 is TGTGCCAGCAGCTTAGCCGGGACTAACGAATTGGAGCAGTTCTTC. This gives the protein CASSLAGTNELEQFF.

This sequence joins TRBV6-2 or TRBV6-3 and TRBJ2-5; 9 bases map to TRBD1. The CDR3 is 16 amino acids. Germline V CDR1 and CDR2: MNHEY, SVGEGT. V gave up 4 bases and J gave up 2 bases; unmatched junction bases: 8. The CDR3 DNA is TGTGCCAGCAGTTTTCGACAGGGGGGAACTCAAGAGACCCAGTACTTC. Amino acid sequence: CASSFRQGGTQETQYF.